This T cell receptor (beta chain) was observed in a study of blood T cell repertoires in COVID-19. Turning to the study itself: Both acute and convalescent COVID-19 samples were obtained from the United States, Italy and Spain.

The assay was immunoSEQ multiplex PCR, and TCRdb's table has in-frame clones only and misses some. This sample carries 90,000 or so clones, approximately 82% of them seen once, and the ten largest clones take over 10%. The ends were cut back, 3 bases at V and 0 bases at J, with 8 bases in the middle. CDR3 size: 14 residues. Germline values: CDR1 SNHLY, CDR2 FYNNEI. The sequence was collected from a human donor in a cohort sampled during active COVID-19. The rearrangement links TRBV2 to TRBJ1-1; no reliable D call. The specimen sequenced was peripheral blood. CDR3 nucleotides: TGTGCCAGCAGTGACAGTGTCATGAACACTGAAGCTTTCTTT. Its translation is CASSDSVMNTEAFF.